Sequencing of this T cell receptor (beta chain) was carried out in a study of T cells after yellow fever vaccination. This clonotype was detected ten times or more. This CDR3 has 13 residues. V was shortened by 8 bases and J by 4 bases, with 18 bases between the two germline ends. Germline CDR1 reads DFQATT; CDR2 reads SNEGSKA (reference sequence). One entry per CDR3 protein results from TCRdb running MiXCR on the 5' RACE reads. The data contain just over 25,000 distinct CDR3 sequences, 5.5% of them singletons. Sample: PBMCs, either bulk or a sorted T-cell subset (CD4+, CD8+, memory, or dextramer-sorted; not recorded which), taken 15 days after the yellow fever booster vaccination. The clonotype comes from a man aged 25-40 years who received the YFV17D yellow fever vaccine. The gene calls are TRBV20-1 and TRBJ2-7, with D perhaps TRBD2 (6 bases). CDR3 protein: CSTTGPGDYEQYF. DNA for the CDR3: TGCAGTACCACTGGGCCGGGAGATTACGAGCAGTACTTC.